The sequence of this T cell receptor beta chain was determined in a study of blood T cell repertoires in COVID-19. At the level of the study: The cDNA or gDNA used as material had been derived from T cells, B-cell-depleted T cells, or PBMCs.

Germline CDR1 LGHNA, CDR2 YSLEER. Trimming removed 6 bases from V and 0 bases from J, with 9 bases in between. The CDR3 totals 14 residues. Here immunoSEQ multiplex PCR was the method, and the copy in TCRdb shows in-frame clones only, minus some. The repertoire consists of 19,000 or so clones, with 83% occurring once and the leading ten covering 5% to 7%. The sample comprised peripheral blood. The J gene is TRBJ1-3, the V gene TRBV4-3, with D possibly TRBD1 on 5 matching bases. This clonotype was sampled from a human donor in a cohort sampled during active COVID-19. The CDR3 DNA reads as TGCGCCAGCAGTAAGACAGACTCTGGAAACACCATATATTTT. It encodes CASSKTDSGNTIYF.